This TCR beta chain was captured in a study of long-term antiretroviral therapy in people with HIV. As for the study in general: Of all samples, the earliest predate the 2015 immediate-ART recommendation by about a decade.

No donor had fewer than one pre-ART PBMC sample or fewer than two post-ART PBMC samples. Researchers report immunoSEQ v3.0 was run at survey level. TCRdb's table, derived via immunoSEQ multiplex PCR, lists solely in-frame clones and lacks some. The top ten clones hold about 9.4% of a sample with about 30,000 clones, approximately 78% of them seen once. To note about this clone: What it binds is not known.

The CDR3 totals 16 residues. Germline loops: CDR1 SGHDN, CDR2 FVKESK. J lost 8 bases, V lost 3 bases, and 11 bases had no gene match. Study observations and caveats: ART adherence, viral resistance and therapy changes went undocumented. HIV repertoires had narrower CDR3 length ranges than controls.

The rearrangement links TRBV14 to TRBJ2-1, with TRBD2 matching 9 bases. The origin of this receptor is a man in his forties or fifties with HIV. The material sequenced was unsorted PBMCs, taken 3 years after starting antiretroviral therapy. This chain's CDR3 is CASSQYLAGGRDEQFF. The CDR3 DNA is TGTGCCAGCAGCCAGTATTTGGCGGGAGGGCGGGATGAGCAGTTCTTC.